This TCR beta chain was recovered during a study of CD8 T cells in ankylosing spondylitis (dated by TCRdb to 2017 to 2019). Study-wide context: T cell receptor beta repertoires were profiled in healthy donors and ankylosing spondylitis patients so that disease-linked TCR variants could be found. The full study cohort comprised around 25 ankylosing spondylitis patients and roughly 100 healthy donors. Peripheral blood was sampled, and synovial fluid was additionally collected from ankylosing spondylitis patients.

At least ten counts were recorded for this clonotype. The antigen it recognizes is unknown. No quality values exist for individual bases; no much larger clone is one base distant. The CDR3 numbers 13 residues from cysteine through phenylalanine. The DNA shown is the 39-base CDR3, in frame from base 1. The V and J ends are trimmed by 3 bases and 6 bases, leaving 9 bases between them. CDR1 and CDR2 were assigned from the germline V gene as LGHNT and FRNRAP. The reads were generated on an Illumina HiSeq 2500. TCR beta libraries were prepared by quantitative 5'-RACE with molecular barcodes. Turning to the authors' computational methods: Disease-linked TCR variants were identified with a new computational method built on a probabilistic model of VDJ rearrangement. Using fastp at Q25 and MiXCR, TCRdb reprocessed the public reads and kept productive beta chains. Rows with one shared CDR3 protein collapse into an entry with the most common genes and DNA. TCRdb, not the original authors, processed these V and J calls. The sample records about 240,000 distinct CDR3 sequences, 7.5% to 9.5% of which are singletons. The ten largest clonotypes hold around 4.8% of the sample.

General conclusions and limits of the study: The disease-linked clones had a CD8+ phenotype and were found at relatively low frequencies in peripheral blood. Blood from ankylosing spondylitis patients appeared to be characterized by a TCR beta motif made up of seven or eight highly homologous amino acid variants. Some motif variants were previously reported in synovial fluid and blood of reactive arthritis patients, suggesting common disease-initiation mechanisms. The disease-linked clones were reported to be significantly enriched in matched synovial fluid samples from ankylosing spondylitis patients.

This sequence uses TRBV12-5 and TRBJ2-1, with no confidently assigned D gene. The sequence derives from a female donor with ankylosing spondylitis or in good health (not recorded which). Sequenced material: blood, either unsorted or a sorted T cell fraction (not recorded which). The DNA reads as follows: TGTGCTAGTGGTTTCGGGCATACCAATGAGCAGTTCTTC. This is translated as CASGFGHTNEQFF.